This T cell receptor (beta chain) was documented in a study of CD8+ T cells in alopecia areata. Whole-study results and caveats: Against the mouse data, patients shared TCRs less clearly, possibly for HLA reasons.

Germline assignment: CDR1 WSHSY and CDR2 SAAADI. The CDR3 contains 16 residues. J lost 6 bases, V lost 0 bases, and 8 bases had no gene match. Notes on this clone: Its antigen remains unidentified.

Isolated RNA was reverse transcribed into cDNA used as the sequencing template. Clones were read by immunoSEQ multiplex PCR, and TCRdb kept only the in-frame ones, dropping some. In the table there are 150,000 or so clones, around 55% of which are singletons. This TCR derives from a human donor in good health. The specimen was CD4+ T cells sorted from blood. This sequence joins TRBV10-2 and TRBJ2-7; 10 bases agree with TRBD1. CDR3 amino acids: CASSESRQGATLEQYF. In nucleotides, the CDR3 is TGCGCCAGCAGTGAGTCGAGACAGGGGGCCACCCTCGAGCAGTACTTC.